This record looks at one T cell receptor beta chain sequence and its context. Germline CDR1 reads SGHTA; CDR2 reads FQGTGA. V was shortened by 5 bases and J by 1 base, with 12 bases between the two germline ends. This CDR3 region has 15 residues. Libraries were prepared by immunoSEQ multiplex PCR; TCRdb keeps only in-frame clonotypes and omits some of them. Of over 50,000 clones listed, about 87% are singletons. The sample comes from a study of T cell changes during pregnancy in multiple sclerosis. The clonotype was recovered from a female donor in good health, enrolled as a control in a pregnancy study. This sample comprised peripheral blood, obtained in the first trimester of pregnancy. The chain recombines TRBV7-3 with TRBJ2-1; D remains unclear. CDR3 nucleotides: TGTGCCAGCAGCCCGAGAGGAAAATCCTACAATGAGCAGTTCTTC. It translates to CASSPRGKSYNEQFF.